This T cell receptor beta chain was obtained from a study of cytomegalovirus exposure and HLA in healthy donors. Study observations and caveats: A later analysis revealed that TCR association rates differed between HLA loci, peaking at DRB1 and bottoming out at HLA-C. Reportedly, cytomegalovirus status was diagnosed with high sensitivity and specificity. Usually a TCR sequence was rare, but some public TCRs were found in many donors.

Researchers ran the PCR with 60 Vbeta and 13 Jbeta primers. Methods used by the authors: Per a later analysis, the number of unique TCR beta chains was roughly 87 million, of which some 10 million were shared. Measured with immunoSEQ multiplex PCR; TCRdb has only the in-frame clones, and not every one. D and trimming were read from the DNA, whereas the V and J calls and clone size are those reported in that table. In all, the sample yields 220,000 or so clones. A note on this clone: The antigen is not known.

The sequenced material came from PBMCs. This clonotype was obtained from a girl aged 2 to 10 in good health and CMV-seropositive.

The CDR3 nucleotides read TGTGCCAGCAGCCACGTGACAGGGCCGGGCAATGAGCAGTTCTTC. This encodes CASSHVTGPGNEQFF. The rearrangement uses TRBV9 and TRBJ2-1; 7 nucleotides align to TRBD1. Germline values: CDR1 SGDLS, CDR2 YYNGEE. This CDR3 region has 15 residues. The V and J ends lost 4 bases and 6 bases, in that order; junction bases with no gene match: 10.